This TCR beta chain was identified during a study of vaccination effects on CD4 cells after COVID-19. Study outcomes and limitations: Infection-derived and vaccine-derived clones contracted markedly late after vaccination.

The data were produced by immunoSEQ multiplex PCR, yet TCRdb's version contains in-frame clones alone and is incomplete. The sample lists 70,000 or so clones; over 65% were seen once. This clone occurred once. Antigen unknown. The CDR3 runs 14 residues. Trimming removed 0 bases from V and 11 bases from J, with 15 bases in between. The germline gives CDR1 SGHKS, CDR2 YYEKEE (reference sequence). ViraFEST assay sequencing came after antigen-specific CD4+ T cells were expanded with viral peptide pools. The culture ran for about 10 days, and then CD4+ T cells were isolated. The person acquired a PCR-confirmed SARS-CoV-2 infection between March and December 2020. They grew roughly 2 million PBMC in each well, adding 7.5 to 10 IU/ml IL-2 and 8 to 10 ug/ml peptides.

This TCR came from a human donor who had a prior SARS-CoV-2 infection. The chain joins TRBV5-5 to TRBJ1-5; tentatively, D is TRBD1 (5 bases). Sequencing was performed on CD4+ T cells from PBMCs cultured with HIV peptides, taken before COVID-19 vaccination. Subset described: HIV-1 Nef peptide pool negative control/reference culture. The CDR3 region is CASSLVGGTEAQHF. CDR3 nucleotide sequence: TGTGCCAGCAGCTTGGTGGGGGGGACGGAAGCCCAGCATTTT.